This T cell receptor beta chain comes out of a study of cytomegalovirus exposure and HLA in healthy donors. Trimming took 5 bases from V and 8 from J, leaving 15 bases between them. Germline assignment: CDR1 MDHEN and CDR2 SYDVKM. CDR3 length: 13 amino acids. In the PCR, 60 Vbeta and 13 Jbeta primers were used. In the original analysis: Unique TCR beta chains totaled some 78 million in a later count, with around 11 million of them shared. Clones were read by immunoSEQ multiplex PCR, and TCRdb kept only the in-frame ones, dropping some. V and J calls plus clone size are reproduced from that table; the DNA served to infer D and trimming. The sample consists of 65,000 to 100,000 clones, roughly 74% of them appearing once. In this sample, this clone turned up once.

This clonotype originated in a man aged 35-49 years in good health and CMV-seronegative. The V and J genes are TRBV28 and TRBJ1-2, with D unclear. The specimen sequenced was PBMCs. Here the CDR3 reads CASSDTDTPGYTF. CDR3 in DNA: TGTGCCAGCAGTGATACCGACACGCCCGGCTACACCTTC.